A single sample is the source of the 10 T cell receptor beta chains below, sequenced in a study of blood T cells in healthy people across ages. Primed by a sample-barcoded 5' primer and a J-beta primer mix, a second PCR proceeded for about 6 to 12 cycles. TCRdb called the 5' RACE reads again in MiXCR, with one record for every CDR3 protein. The repertoire includes 750,000 to 1,000,000 distinct CDR3 sequences, 25% to 35% of them detected once, and 10% to 13% sits in the top ten. The same data also went into a second study, on T cells of mothers and their children.

Specimen: blood. The receptors come from a woman aged 40 to 49 in good health.

The genes are TRBV15 and TRBJ1-2; D gene ambiguous. Trimming stripped 3 bases from V and 6 bases from J, with 11 bases between. CDR1 and CDR2 from the germline V gene are LNHNV and YYDKDF (reference sequence). The CDR3 sequence is 13 residues long. The CDR3 here is CATSSLRGDGYTF. The CDR3 DNA reads TGTGCCACCAGCAGTTTGCGGGGAGATGGCTACACCTTC.

J is TRBJ1-4 and V is TRBV20-1; 7 nucleotides match TRBD1. CDR1 and CDR2 (germline): DFQATT, SNEGSKA (reference sequence). The CDR3 runs to 16 residues. V was clipped by 0 bases and J by 0 bases; unmatched bases: 4. CDR3 sequence reads: CSARDQGEATNEKLFF. The CDR3, as DNA: TGCAGTGCTAGAGATCAGGGGGAGGCAACTAATGAAAAACTGTTTTTT.

This clonotype came up many times. V gene TRBV29-1 combines with J gene TRBJ2-3; D assignment may be TRBD1 or TRBD2 (5 bases each). This CDR3 is built from 14 residues. With 7 bases removed from V and 0 bases from J, the gap between germline ends came to 14 bases. The germline V gene has CDR1 SQVTM and CDR2 ANQGSEA. DNA of the CDR3: TGCAGCGGACGCCCGGGACCTAGCACAGATACGCAGTATTTT. Amino acids: CSGRPGPSTDTQYF.

This clonotype was detected once. The chain uses TRBV7-2 and TRBJ2-5; D gene uncertain. Trimming took 1 base from V and 2 from J, leaving 8 bases between them. The CDR3 length is 14 residues. The germline gives CDR1 SGHTA, CDR2 FQGNSA. DNA for the CDR3: TGTGCCAGCAGCTTAGTGTGGGGTCAAGAGACCCAGTACTTC. Translated, it gives CASSLVWGQETQYF.

The chain carries TRBV20-1 and TRBJ1-6, with a weak D call TRBD1 (6 bases). The CDR3 has 14 amino acids. Trimming stripped 2 bases from V and 8 bases from J, with 13 bases between. Germline V gene lookup returns CDR1 DFQATT and CDR2 SNEGSKA (reference sequence). CDR3 in DNA: TGCAGTGCTAGACAGCCCAGGGGCCATTCACCCCTCCACTTT. This translates into CSARQPRGHSPLHF.

This clonotype was seen at least ten times. V is TRBV7-2 and J is TRBJ2-3; perhaps TRBD2 as D (6 bases). CDR1 is SGHTA, CDR2 FQGNSA, per germline. This CDR3 comprises 14 residues. Trimming removed 3 bases at V and 2 bases at J, with 9 bases between. The CDR3 sequence: CASSFSGFTDTQYF. The CDR3 nucleotides are TGTGCCAGCAGCTTTAGCGGTTTCACAGATACGCAGTATTTT.

This clonotype was seen a handful of times. The chain combines TRBV5-6 with TRBJ2-3; D uncertain. Germline V gives CDR1 SGHDT, CDR2 YYEEEE. The CDR3 extends over 15 amino acids. The ends were cut back, 0 bases at V and 0 bases at J, with 8 bases in the middle. DNA of the CDR3: TGTGCCAGCAGCTTGGAAGCAGGTAGCACAGATACGCAGTATTTT. As protein: CASSLEAGSTDTQYF.

The chain carries TRBV6-4 and TRBJ2-1, with 8 positions matching TRBD2. The V gene end was trimmed by 0 bases and the J gene end by 3 bases; junction bases not matched to a gene: 4. Germline CDR1 and CDR2: MRHNA and SNTAGT. The CDR3 has 16 amino acids. The CDR3 loop is CASSDSGAGDYNEQFF. The CDR3 region has the DNA TGTGCCAGCAGTGACTCTGGAGCGGGGGACTACAATGAGCAGTTCTTC.

This clonotype appeared many times. The chain joins TRBV4-2 to TRBJ2-7; 8 bases map to TRBD2. V was pared by 0 bases and J by 4 bases, with 5 bases of the junction left unmatched. From germline, CDR1 is LGHNA and CDR2 YNFKEQ. The CDR3 runs to 15 residues. The CDR3 DNA reads as TGTGCCAGCAGCCAAGATCCGGGGGGGCTTTACGAGCAGTACTTC. It specifies CASSQDPGGLYEQYF.

The table lists this clonotype with a few counts. The rearrangement links TRBV7-2 to TRBJ2-3; no firm D call. V was clipped by 3 bases and J by 2 bases, with 12 bases between them. The CDR3 consists of 15 residues. Germline V gene sequence: CDR1 SGHTA, CDR2 FQGNSA. The CDR3 bases are TGTGCCAGCAGCTTCGGCGGCTTCCCCACAGATACGCAGTATTTT. Its protein product is CASSFGGFPTDTQYF.